The next 19 T cell receptor beta chains were all read from a single sample in a study of identical twins. TCRdb independently ran MiXCR on the 5' RACE reads; one entry per CDR3 protein. The repertoire holds 500,000 to 550,000 distinct CDR3 sequences, with around 20% as singletons. The sample was also linked to a second study, of T cells expressing NK-cell markers.

The sequencing sample was made of CD4+ T cells sorted from blood. The source of these receptors is a woman aged 18 to 35 in good health.

This clonotype came up a few times. The chain uses TRBV20-1 and TRBJ2-1, with D perhaps given as TRBD1 or TRBD2 (5 bases each). The CDR3 contains 17 residues. With 6 bases removed from V and 2 bases from J, the gap between germline ends came to 23 bases. Looked up from germline, CDR1 is DFQATT and CDR2 is SNEGSKA (reference sequence). The CDR3 loop is CSANPRPRGVPYNEQFF. The CDR3 nucleotides read TGCAGTGCCAACCCTCGCCCGAGGGGAGTGCCCTACAATGAGCAGTTCTTC.

This clonotype was observed many times. CDR3 sequence: CASSLYREQYF. The CDR3 DNA follows: TGTGCCAGCAGTCTCTACAGGGAGCAGTACTTC. The V call is TRBV12-3 or TRBV12-4, the J call TRBJ2-7; D is perhaps TRBD1 (5 bases). Between the trimmed V and J ends, which lost 5 bases and 7 bases, there was a span of 9 bases. The CDR3 loop spans 11 amino acids.

The CDR3 coding sequence is TGTGCCAGCACCCTTACTGGGAGCTCCTACGAGCAGTACTTC. Translating gives CASTLTGSSYEQYF. The rearrangement uses TRBV7-6 and TRBJ2-7, with D possibly matching TRBD2 (5 bases). V was shortened by 7 bases and J by 0 bases, with 13 bases between the two germline ends. Germline assignment: CDR1 SGHVS and CDR2 FNYEAQ. The CDR3 extends over 14 amino acids.

The rearrangement joins TRBV5-1 to TRBJ2-1; the D is unclear. CDR3 length equals 15 residues. V dropped 0 bases and J dropped 12 bases, with 19 bases sitting between them. Looked up from germline, CDR1 is SGHRS and CDR2 is YFSETQ. Here the CDR3 DNA reads TGCGCCAGCAGCTTGGGTATTGGACGAAGGGAAGGGCAGTTCTTC. Translated: CASSLGIGRREGQFF.

This clonotype has just a few counts. The gene calls are TRBV21-1 and TRBJ2-3. TRBV21-1 is marked as a pseudogene. This CDR3 region has 16 residues. CDR3 in amino acids: CASSTQEVASSDTQYF. CDR3 nucleotides: TGTGCCAGCAGCACTCAAGAGGTGGCTAGCTCAGATACGCAGTATTTT.

This clonotype was counted between two and nine times. The chain employs TRBV4-3 and TRBJ2-4; D gene uncertain. This CDR3 spans 15 amino acids. Germline CDR1 LGHNA, CDR2 YSLEER. Trimming left V 1 base short and J 7 bases short, with 14 bases between. CDR3 in DNA: TGCGCCAGCAGCCAAGCCCAGACCCTAAGGAACATTCAGTACTTC. Translating it yields CASSQAQTLRNIQYF.

The rearrangement links TRBV20-1 to TRBJ2-5; a possible D gene is TRBD1 (6 bases). The V gene lost 0 bases and the J gene lost 1 base, with 18 bases spanning the gap. There are 17 residues in the CDR3. Germline V gene sequence: CDR1 DFQATT, CDR2 SNEGSKA (reference sequence). The CDR3 protein is CSARDWGRGVLQETQYF. CDR3 DNA sequence: TGCAGTGCTAGAGATTGGGGCAGGGGCGTCCTCCAAGAGACCCAGTACTTC.

This clonotype was observed a single time. The rearrangement joins TRBV20-1 to TRBJ2-7; 8 positions match TRBD2. The CDR3 spans 12 residues. V shed 6 bases, J shed 2 bases, and the junction held 3 bases outside the gene matches. CDR1 and CDR2 (germline): DFQATT, SNEGSKA (reference sequence). CDR3 nucleotides: TGCAGTGCGCGGGAGGATACCTACGAGCAGTACTTC. Translation: CSAREDTYEQYF.

This chain links TRBV24-1 with TRBJ1-2; 8 positions match TRBD1. Trimming took 4 bases from V and 9 from J; bases not matched to a gene: 9. The CDR3 spans 14 residues. The V gene's germline CDR1 is KGHDR and CDR2 SFDVKD. Here the CDR3 reads CATSDGGQGSSYTF. In nucleotides, the CDR3 is TGTGCCACCAGTGACGGCGGACAGGGATCGAGCTACACCTTC.

The V call is TRBV18, the J call TRBJ2-7, with D tentatively TRBD1 (5 bases). Trimming removed 2 bases at V and 0 bases at J, with 11 bases between. CDR1 is KGHSH and CDR2 is LQKENI in the germline V gene. The CDR3 is made up of 15 amino acids. The CDR3 loop reads CASSPGRGSSYEQYF. Written as DNA, the CDR3 is TGTGCCAGCTCACCAGGAAGGGGCAGCTCCTACGAGCAGTACTTC.

This clonotype was found a few times. V gene TRBV7-2 combines with J gene TRBJ1-1; D gene ambiguous. From germline, CDR1 is SGHTA and CDR2 FQGNSA. There are 14 residues in the CDR3. The V end was cut by 2 bases, the J end by 5 bases, with 12 bases between. The CDR3 sequence is CASSLSRAGTEAFF. DNA of the CDR3: TGTGCCAGCAGCTTATCACGGGCAGGAACTGAAGCTTTCTTT.

The gene calls are TRBV5-1 and TRBJ1-3; 7 bases are shared with TRBD1. The CDR3 sequence is 14 residues long. CDR1 and CDR2 from the germline V gene are SGHRS and YFSETQ. The trim removed 4 bases at V and 3 bases at J, leaving 4 bases unmatched. Written as DNA, the CDR3 is TGCGCCAGCAGCCGTGACAGGGATGGAAACACCATATATTTT. Amino acids: CASSRDRDGNTIYF.

The chain links TRBV12-3 or TRBV12-4 to TRBJ1-2; D is possibly TRBD1 (5 bases). V was clipped by 4 bases and J by 4 bases, with 31 bases between them. The CDR3 sequence is 20 residues long. CDR3 loop: CASSSSNGGTVETDSYGYTF. DNA for the CDR3: TGTGCCAGCAGTTCCTCGAATGGGGGGACCGTAGAGACAGATAGCTATGGCTACACCTTC.

The genes are TRBV12-3 or TRBV12-4 and TRBJ2-1; TRBD2 matches 11 bases. The CDR3 has 13 residues. The trim removed 6 bases at V and 9 bases at J, leaving 4 bases unmatched. CDR3 sequence reads: CASRTSGTVEQFF. The CDR3 DNA reads as TGTGCCAGCAGGACTAGCGGGACTGTTGAGCAGTTCTTC.

CDR3 DNA sequence: TGCAGTGCCAGGCAGGGTCCGAACACTGAAGCTTTCTTT. Protein: CSARQGPNTEAFF. This chain uses TRBV20-1 with TRBJ1-1; TRBD1 might be the D (5 bases). V was trimmed by 6 bases and J by 1 base, leaving 12 bases between them. The CDR3 spans 13 residues. CDR1 is DFQATT and CDR2 is SNEGSKA in the germline V gene (reference sequence).

This clonotype was seen a handful of times. This sequence joins TRBV15 and TRBJ2-7; D is ambiguous. The germline V gene has CDR1 LNHNV and CDR2 YYDKDF (reference sequence). The CDR3 consists of 13 residues. V was pared by 1 base and J by 5 bases, with 9 bases between. The CDR3 sequence is CATSRANGHEQYF. The CDR3, as DNA: TGTGCCACCAGCAGAGCCAACGGCCACGAGCAGTACTTC. Variable domain in full (rest from reference TRBV15 and TRBJ2-7): DAMVIQNPRYQVTQFGKPVTLSCSQTLNHNVMYWYQQKSSQAPKLLFHYYDKDFNNEADTPDNFQSRRPNTSFCFLDIRSPGLGDTAMYLCATSRANGHEQYFGPGTRLTVT.

This clonotype has only a few counts. The CDR3 loop is CASSFGAQGFYGYTF. The CDR3 DNA is TGCGCCAGCAGCTTTGGGGCCCAGGGATTTTATGGCTACACCTTC. The chain uses TRBV5-1 and TRBJ1-2; tentatively, D is TRBD1 (5 bases). The CDR3 spans 15 residues. V lost 2 bases, J lost 5 bases, and 16 bases lay in between. Per the germline V gene, CDR1 is SGHRS and CDR2 is YFSETQ. Full variable domain (rest looked up from reference TRBV5-1 and TRBJ1-2): KAGVTQTPRYLIKTRGQQVTLSCSPISGHRSVSWYQQTPGQGLQFLFEYFSETQRNKGNFPGRFSGRQFSNSRSEMNVSTLELGDSALYLCASSFGAQGFYGYTFGSGTRLTVV.

This rearrangement joins TRBV6-5 to TRBJ1-5; 7 bases align to TRBD1. After removal of 5 bases from V and 1 base from J, the junction contained 8 bases not matched to a gene. The CDR3 length is 16 residues. Germline V gives CDR1 MNHEY, CDR2 SVGAGI. CDR3 loop: CASSPTGILSNQPQHF. CDR3 coding DNA: TGTGCCAGCAGTCCGACAGGGATTTTAAGCAATCAGCCCCAGCATTTT.

This clonotype occurred many times. The chain uses TRBV29-1 and TRBJ1-5; D is unresolved. This CDR3 has 13 amino acids. CDR1 and CDR2 (germline): SQVTM, ANQGSEA. V gave up 4 bases and J gave up 3 bases, with 10 bases separating them. CDR3 DNA sequence: TGCAGCGTTGGGGGTGGTACCAATCAGCCCCAGCATTTT. This gives the protein CSVGGGTNQPQHF.